A selection of T cell receptor beta chains follows, all from one sample in a study of T cell repertoires in cytomegalovirus infection. One entry per CDR3 protein results from TCRdb running MiXCR on the reads. Of 140,000 to 150,000 distinct CDR3 sequences listed, over 30% are singletons. These TCRs' antigens remain unknown. Sequenced here: CD8+ T cells from cultured PBMCs, sampled from culture after CMV antigen stimulation. Source of these receptors: a human donor in good health (CMV status not recorded). Some clones in this sample may be carry-over from other donors' samples. Both conserved end residues are part of each CDR3. A D gene is named only where the DNA matches it firmly. Clone size is not always given. Where it is, it says once, few, many or a class for expanded clones.

NA | TRBJ2-1 | NA | 15 | TRBV28 | TGTGCCAGCAGTTTCGGACTAACAGACTACAATGAGCAGTTCTTC | CASSFGLTDYNEQFF
TRBD1 | TRBJ1-2 | NA | 16 | TRBV6-5 | TGTGCCAGCAGTTACACCATCGGGACAGGGGGTGACGGCTACACCTTC | CASSYTIGTGGDGYTF
NA | TRBJ2-3 | NA | 16 | TRBV18 | TGTGCCAGCTCACTTAAGGGAAGACCAAACACAGATACGCAGTATTTT | CASSLKGRPNTDTQYF
NA | TRBJ1-6 | few | 14 | TRBV11-3 | TGTGCCAGCAGCTTTTCAGGGAGTGGTTCACCCCTCCACTTT | CASSFSGSGSPLHF
NA | TRBJ2-2 | few | 17 | TRBV11-2 | TGTGCCAGCAGCTTCTTCCAGGGCGAACCGAACACCGGGGAGCTGTTTTTT | CASSFFQGEPNTGELFF
NA | TRBJ2-1 | NA | 15 | TRBV24-1 | TGTGCCACCAGTGCTCGGGGCACCTCGGACAATGAGCAGTTCTTC | CATSARGTSDNEQFF
NA | TRBJ1-1 | NA | 12 | TRBV12-3/TRBV12-4 | TGTGCCAGCAGACACTCAAACACTGAAGCTTTCTTT | CASRHSNTEAFF
TRBD1 | TRBJ1-1 | NA | 14 | TRBV19 | TGTGCCAGTAGTATGGGGACAGAGAACACTGAAGCTTTCTTT | CASSMGTENTEAFF
TRBD1 | TRBJ1-1 | few | 12 | TRBV30 | TGTGCCCTGTTACAGGGGGACACTGAAGCTTTCTTT | CALLQGDTEAFF
TRBD1 | TRBJ1-2 | NA | 13 | TRBV12-3/TRBV12-4 | TGTGCCAGCAGTTTGTCACAGGGGCACGGCTACACCTTC | CASSLSQGHGYTF
TRBD2 | TRBJ2-1 | NA | 15 | TRBV2 | TGTGCCACCGGACTAGCGGGGGGCCTACACAATGAGCAGTTCTTC | CATGLAGGLHNEQFF
NA | TRBJ1-6 | few | 15 | TRBV7-2 | TGTGCCAGCAGCTTAACTCCCGGGGTGAATTCACCCCTCCACTTT | CASSLTPGVNSPLHF
TRBD1 | TRBJ1-3 | few | 17 | TRBV29-1 | TGCAGCGTTGAAGATCAGGGCCAGACAGGGGATGGAAACACCATATATTTT | CSVEDQGQTGDGNTIYF
NA | TRBJ1-2 | many | 13 | TRBV12-3/TRBV12-4 | TGTGCCAGCAGTCCGTGGGGGGGGAATGGCTACACCTTC | CASSPWGGNGYTF
NA | TRBJ2-7 | NA | 13 | TRBV28 | TGTGCCAGCTCCTTAAGGGCGACCTACGAGCAGTACTTC | CASSLRATYEQYF
NA | TRBJ2-5 | NA | 13 | TRBV12-3/TRBV12-4 | TGTGCCAGCAGTTTTCGAGGAGGCGAGACCCAGTACTTC | CASSFRGGETQYF
TRBD2 | TRBJ2-4 | few | 15 | TRBV7-8 | TGTGCCAGCAGCGGGACTAGCGGGGGCGGGGACATTCAGTACTTC | CASSGTSGGGDIQYF
NA | TRBJ1-1 | NA | 14 | TRBV27 | TGTGCCAGCAGTTTAAGTGGACCCCGAACTGAAGCTTTCTTT | CASSLSGPRTEAFF
TRBD1 | TRBJ2-1 | few | 17 | TRBV11-1 | TGTGCCAGCAGCTTAGCGTCCGGGACAGGAGCCTACAATGAGCAGTTCTTC | CASSLASGTGAYNEQFF
NA | TRBJ1-1 | NA | 16 | TRBV11-2 | TGTGCCAGCAGCTTCCTCTCTCATGCCGTCGGCACTGAAGCTTTCTTT | CASSFLSHAVGTEAFF
TRBD1 | TRBJ1-3 | NA | 18 | TRBV12-3/TRBV12-4 | TGTGCCAGCAGTTCTCGCCGCTTGGACAGGGGGCTAGGAAACACCATATATTTT | CASSSRRLDRGLGNTIYF
NA | TRBJ2-7 | NA | 15 | TRBV24-1 | TGTGCCACCAGTGATTCTAGGACGGGGACCTACGAGCAGTACTTC | CATSDSRTGTYEQYF
NA | TRBJ2-1 | NA | 15 | TRBV4-3 | TGCGCCAGCACCCCCATAGTGGCAGGGTACAATGAGCAGTTCTTC | CASTPIVAGYNEQFF
NA | TRBJ2-7 | NA | 15 | TRBV20-1 | TGCAGTGCTAGAGGTCCCGGGGACAACTCCTACGAGCAGTACTTC | CSARGPGDNSYEQYF
NA | TRBJ1-5 | NA | 15 | TRBV24-1 | TGTGCCACCAGTGATTCGGACGCGGCGGCTCAGCCCCAGCATTTT | CATSDSDAAAQPQHF
TRBD2 | TRBJ2-5 | NA | 16 | TRBV15 | TGTGCCACCAGCGGTTATAGCGGGGGGGCCTACGAGACCCAGTACTTC | CATSGYSGGAYETQYF
TRBD1 | TRBJ2-2 | NA | 15 | TRBV27 | TGTGCCAGCAGTTTATCATCAGGGGGCCTCGGGGAGCTGTTTTTT | CASSLSSGGLGELFF